A selection of T cell receptor beta chains follows, all from one sample in a study of beta chain features in type 1 diabetes. Libraries were prepared by immunoSEQ multiplex PCR; TCRdb keeps only in-frame clonotypes and omits some of them. The sample lists around 500,000 clones, 11% occurring once. Sequencing input: naive CD4+ T cells from blood. The receptors shown here come from a woman under 30 in good health. The CDR3 runs from the conserved cysteine through the conserved F or W. The order of the fields is V gene, J gene, clone size, D gene, CDR3 DNA, CDR3 protein. D genes are given only for firm matches. Rows give clone size only sometimes, using once, few, many, or a class for an expanded clone.

>TRBV12-2|TRBJ2-1|NA|NA
TGTGCAAGTCGCTTACGACTAGACCTCTACAATGAGCAGTTCTTC
CASRLRLDLYNEQFF
>TRBV27|TRBJ1-1|NA|TRBD1
TGTGCCAGCAGTTCTCGACAGGGGTTGAACACTGAAGCTTTCTTT
CASSSRQGLNTEAFF
>TRBV7-9|TRBJ2-5|few|NA
TGTGCCAGCAGCCCCTCGGGACTGCCAGGGGAGACCCAGTACTTC
CASSPSGLPGETQYF
>TRBV7-2|TRBJ1-1|NA|NA
TGTGCCAGCAGCTTAACCCCAGGGAACACTGAAGCTTTCTTT
CASSLTPGNTEAFF
>TRBV7-9|TRBJ1-1|NA|NA
TGTGCCAGCAGCTTAGAGAGAGTGAAAGCTTTCTTT
CASSLERVKAFF
>TRBV7-2|TRBJ2-3|NA|NA
TGTGCCAGCAGCTTACCGTCGGATACGCAGTATTTT
CASSLPSDTQYF
>TRBV7-2|TRBJ2-1|few|TRBD2
TGTGCCAGCAGGACAGGACTAGCTTATGATGAGCAGTTCTTC
CASRTGLAYDEQFF
>TRBV29-1|TRBJ2-3|few|NA
TGCAGCGTTGACAGGGGTGAAGATACGCAGTATTTT
CSVDRGEDTQYF
>TRBV15|TRBJ2-1|NA|NA
TGTGCCACCAGCAGAGATCTGGGGTACAATGAGCAGTTCTTC
CATSRDLGYNEQFF
>TRBV30|TRBJ2-3|few|TRBD2
TGTGCCTGGAGTGTAGCGGGAGAGGCGACGCAGTATTTT
CAWSVAGEATQYF
>TRBV23-1|TRBJ2-2|NA|NA
TGCGCCAGCAGTCTCTCCCAGGGAGGTCGTGAAACCGGGGAGCTGTTTTTT
CASSLSQGGRETGELFF
>TRBV5-1|TRBJ1-6|NA|NA
TGCGCCAGCAGCTTGGAGAATTCACCCCTCCACTTT
CASSLENSPLHF
>TRBV19|TRBJ2-6|few|NA
TGTGCCAGTTCCGCTGCCCCTCCCCTAAGGGCCAACGTCCTGACTTTC
CASSAAPPLRANVLTF
>TRBV9|TRBJ1-1|NA|NA
TGTGCCAGCAGCGTAGGCGGACAGCTGAACACTGAAGCTTTCTTT
CASSVGGQLNTEAFF
>TRBV14|TRBJ1-4|NA|NA
TGTGCCAGCAGCCAAGCGACAGGAACGAATGAAAAACTGTTTTTT
CASSQATGTNEKLFF
>TRBV5-1|TRBJ1-6|NA|NA
TGCGCCAGCAGAAAGGCCCTTGGGCCGAATTCACCCCTCCACTTT
CASRKALGPNSPLHF
>TRBV2|TRBJ1-1|few|TRBD1
TGTGCCAGCCATAAGGGACAGGGAAACACTGAAGCTTTCTTT
CASHKGQGNTEAFF
>TRBV9|TRBJ2-1|few|TRBD2
TGTGCCAGCAGCGTAGCGGGAGGTTCCTACAATGAGCAGTTCTTC
CASSVAGGSYNEQFF
>TRBV30|TRBJ2-7|few|NA
TGTGCCTGGAGGTTGGCTGCTTTCGGGTACGAGCAGTACTTC
CAWRLAAFGYEQYF
>TRBV29-1|TRBJ2-7|few|NA
TGCAGCGTTTGGGTTGATTCCTACGAGCAGTACTTC
CSVWVDSYEQYF
>TRBV25-1|TRBJ1-5|few|TRBD1
TGTGCCAGCAGACCCCAGGGGGCACATCAGCCCCAGCATTTT
CASRPQGAHQPQHF
>TRBV19|TRBJ1-4|few|NA
TGTGCCAGTAGTGCACAGGTCACAACTAATGAAAAACTGTTTTTT
CASSAQVTTNEKLFF
>TRBV1|TRBJ1-1|NA|NA
TGCACCAGCAGCCAAGACCGGGGGCGCGAGGGCACTGAAGCTTTCTTT
CTSSQDRGREGTEAFF
>TRBV7-9|TRBJ2-7|few|TRBD2
TGTGCCAGCAGCTTGGGACTAGCGGATTACGAGCAGTACTTC
CASSLGLADYEQYF
>TRBV6-5|TRBJ1-1|NA|TRBD1
TGTGCCAGCAGTGCGACAGGGATACCTGAAGCTTTCTTT
CASSATGIPEAFF
>TRBV6-1|TRBJ1-1|NA|NA
TGTGCCAGCAGTGAACGCTTTCTAGCTTTCTTT
CASSERFLAFF
>TRBV9|TRBJ2-1|few|NA
TGTGCCAGCAGCTCCCGCCCCAGGGAGAATGAGCAGTTCTTC
CASSSRPRENEQFF
>TRBV2|TRBJ2-7|NA|TRBD2
TGTGCCAGCCAGGGGACTAGCTCCTACGAGCAGTACTTC
CASQGTSSYEQYF
>TRBV5-4|TRBJ2-1|NA|TRBD2
TGTGCCAGCAGCTCGTTGCGGGGGGCGTACAATGAGCAGTTCTTC
CASSSLRGAYNEQFF
>TRBV11-3|TRBJ2-5|NA|NA
TGTGCCAGCAGCCCGGGGGTACAAGAGACCCAGTACTTC
CASSPGVQETQYF
>TRBV7-2|TRBJ2-1|NA|NA
TGTGCCAGCAGCTCCTACGGTCCCGCGGGCAATGAGCAGTTCTTC
CASSSYGPAGNEQFF
>TRBV9|TRBJ1-2|few|TRBD1
TGTGCCAGCAGCGTACAGGGGGACTATGGCTACACCTTC
CASSVQGDYGYTF
>TRBV9|TRBJ2-5|NA|NA
TGTGCCAGCAGCGTACGAGAGGGCCAGACCCAGTACTTC
CASSVREGQTQYF
>TRBV20-1|TRBJ2-2|NA|NA
TGCAGAGGCACCGGGGAGCTGTTTTTT
CRGTGELFF
>TRBV29-1|TRBJ1-2|NA|NA
TGCAGCGTCAAGGACAGATCCTTCTATGGCTACACCTTC
CSVKDRSFYGYTF